This is a list of T cell receptor beta chains from one sample in a study of blood T cell repertoires in COVID-19. Sequencing was performed with immunoSEQ multiplex PCR; in TCRdb, only in-frame clones are kept and a portion is missing. This table holds about 300,000 clones, around 90% found once. The sample comprised PBMCs or T cells enriched from blood (not recorded which). Every receptor here comes from a woman in her late teens or twenties with acute COVID-19. Each CDR3 is given with its conserved first and last residue. The D gene is left open where the match is weak. Some rows have no size entry. The others give once, few or many, or a class for an expanded clone.

TRBV5-6	TRBJ2-2	-	-	TGTGCCAGCAGCTTGGGGCGGTACACCGGGGAGCTGTTTTTT	CASSLGRYTGELFF
TRBV7-8	TRBJ2-7	-	-	TGTGCCAGCAGCTCGAGGACTACTTTCAACTCCTACGAGCAGTACTTC	CASSSRTTFNSYEQYF
TRBV2	TRBJ1-5	-	-	TGTGCCCTTTCCGGGACAAGAGATAGCAATCAGCCCCAGCATTTT	CALSGTRDSNQPQHF
TRBV29-1	TRBJ2-3	-	-	TGCAGTCATTCGGGGGTGGCAGATACGCAGTATTTT	CSHSGVADTQYF
TRBV29-1	TRBJ2-1	few	TRBD1	TGCAGCGCCGAACCGGGACAGGGGATTCAGTTCTTC	CSAEPGQGIQFF
TRBV19	TRBJ2-7	-	-	TGTGCCAGTAGTATAGATCTTAGCGGATACTCCTACGAGCAGTACTTC	CASSIDLSGYSYEQYF
TRBV27	TRBJ2-6	-	TRBD1	TGTGCCAGCAGTCGGGACAGGTCCGACTCTGGGGCCAACGTCCTGACTTTC	CASSRDRSDSGANVLTF
TRBV7-9	TRBJ1-4	-	-	TGTGCCACGCGGGACGGACCAAATGAAAAACTGTTTTTT	CATRDGPNEKLFF
TRBV3-1/TRBV3-2	TRBJ2-3	-	-	TGTGCCAGCAGTCAAACCGGAGACTACACAGATACGCAGTATTTT	CASSQTGDYTDTQYF
TRBV3-1/TRBV3-2	TRBJ2-7	-	-	TGTGCCAGCAGCCAAGATCTACCGTCCTACGAGCAGTACTTC	CASSQDLPSYEQYF
TRBV28	TRBJ1-5	-	-	TGTGCCACCCGGGGGGGACTAGTTAATCAGCCCCAGCATTTT	CATRGGLVNQPQHF